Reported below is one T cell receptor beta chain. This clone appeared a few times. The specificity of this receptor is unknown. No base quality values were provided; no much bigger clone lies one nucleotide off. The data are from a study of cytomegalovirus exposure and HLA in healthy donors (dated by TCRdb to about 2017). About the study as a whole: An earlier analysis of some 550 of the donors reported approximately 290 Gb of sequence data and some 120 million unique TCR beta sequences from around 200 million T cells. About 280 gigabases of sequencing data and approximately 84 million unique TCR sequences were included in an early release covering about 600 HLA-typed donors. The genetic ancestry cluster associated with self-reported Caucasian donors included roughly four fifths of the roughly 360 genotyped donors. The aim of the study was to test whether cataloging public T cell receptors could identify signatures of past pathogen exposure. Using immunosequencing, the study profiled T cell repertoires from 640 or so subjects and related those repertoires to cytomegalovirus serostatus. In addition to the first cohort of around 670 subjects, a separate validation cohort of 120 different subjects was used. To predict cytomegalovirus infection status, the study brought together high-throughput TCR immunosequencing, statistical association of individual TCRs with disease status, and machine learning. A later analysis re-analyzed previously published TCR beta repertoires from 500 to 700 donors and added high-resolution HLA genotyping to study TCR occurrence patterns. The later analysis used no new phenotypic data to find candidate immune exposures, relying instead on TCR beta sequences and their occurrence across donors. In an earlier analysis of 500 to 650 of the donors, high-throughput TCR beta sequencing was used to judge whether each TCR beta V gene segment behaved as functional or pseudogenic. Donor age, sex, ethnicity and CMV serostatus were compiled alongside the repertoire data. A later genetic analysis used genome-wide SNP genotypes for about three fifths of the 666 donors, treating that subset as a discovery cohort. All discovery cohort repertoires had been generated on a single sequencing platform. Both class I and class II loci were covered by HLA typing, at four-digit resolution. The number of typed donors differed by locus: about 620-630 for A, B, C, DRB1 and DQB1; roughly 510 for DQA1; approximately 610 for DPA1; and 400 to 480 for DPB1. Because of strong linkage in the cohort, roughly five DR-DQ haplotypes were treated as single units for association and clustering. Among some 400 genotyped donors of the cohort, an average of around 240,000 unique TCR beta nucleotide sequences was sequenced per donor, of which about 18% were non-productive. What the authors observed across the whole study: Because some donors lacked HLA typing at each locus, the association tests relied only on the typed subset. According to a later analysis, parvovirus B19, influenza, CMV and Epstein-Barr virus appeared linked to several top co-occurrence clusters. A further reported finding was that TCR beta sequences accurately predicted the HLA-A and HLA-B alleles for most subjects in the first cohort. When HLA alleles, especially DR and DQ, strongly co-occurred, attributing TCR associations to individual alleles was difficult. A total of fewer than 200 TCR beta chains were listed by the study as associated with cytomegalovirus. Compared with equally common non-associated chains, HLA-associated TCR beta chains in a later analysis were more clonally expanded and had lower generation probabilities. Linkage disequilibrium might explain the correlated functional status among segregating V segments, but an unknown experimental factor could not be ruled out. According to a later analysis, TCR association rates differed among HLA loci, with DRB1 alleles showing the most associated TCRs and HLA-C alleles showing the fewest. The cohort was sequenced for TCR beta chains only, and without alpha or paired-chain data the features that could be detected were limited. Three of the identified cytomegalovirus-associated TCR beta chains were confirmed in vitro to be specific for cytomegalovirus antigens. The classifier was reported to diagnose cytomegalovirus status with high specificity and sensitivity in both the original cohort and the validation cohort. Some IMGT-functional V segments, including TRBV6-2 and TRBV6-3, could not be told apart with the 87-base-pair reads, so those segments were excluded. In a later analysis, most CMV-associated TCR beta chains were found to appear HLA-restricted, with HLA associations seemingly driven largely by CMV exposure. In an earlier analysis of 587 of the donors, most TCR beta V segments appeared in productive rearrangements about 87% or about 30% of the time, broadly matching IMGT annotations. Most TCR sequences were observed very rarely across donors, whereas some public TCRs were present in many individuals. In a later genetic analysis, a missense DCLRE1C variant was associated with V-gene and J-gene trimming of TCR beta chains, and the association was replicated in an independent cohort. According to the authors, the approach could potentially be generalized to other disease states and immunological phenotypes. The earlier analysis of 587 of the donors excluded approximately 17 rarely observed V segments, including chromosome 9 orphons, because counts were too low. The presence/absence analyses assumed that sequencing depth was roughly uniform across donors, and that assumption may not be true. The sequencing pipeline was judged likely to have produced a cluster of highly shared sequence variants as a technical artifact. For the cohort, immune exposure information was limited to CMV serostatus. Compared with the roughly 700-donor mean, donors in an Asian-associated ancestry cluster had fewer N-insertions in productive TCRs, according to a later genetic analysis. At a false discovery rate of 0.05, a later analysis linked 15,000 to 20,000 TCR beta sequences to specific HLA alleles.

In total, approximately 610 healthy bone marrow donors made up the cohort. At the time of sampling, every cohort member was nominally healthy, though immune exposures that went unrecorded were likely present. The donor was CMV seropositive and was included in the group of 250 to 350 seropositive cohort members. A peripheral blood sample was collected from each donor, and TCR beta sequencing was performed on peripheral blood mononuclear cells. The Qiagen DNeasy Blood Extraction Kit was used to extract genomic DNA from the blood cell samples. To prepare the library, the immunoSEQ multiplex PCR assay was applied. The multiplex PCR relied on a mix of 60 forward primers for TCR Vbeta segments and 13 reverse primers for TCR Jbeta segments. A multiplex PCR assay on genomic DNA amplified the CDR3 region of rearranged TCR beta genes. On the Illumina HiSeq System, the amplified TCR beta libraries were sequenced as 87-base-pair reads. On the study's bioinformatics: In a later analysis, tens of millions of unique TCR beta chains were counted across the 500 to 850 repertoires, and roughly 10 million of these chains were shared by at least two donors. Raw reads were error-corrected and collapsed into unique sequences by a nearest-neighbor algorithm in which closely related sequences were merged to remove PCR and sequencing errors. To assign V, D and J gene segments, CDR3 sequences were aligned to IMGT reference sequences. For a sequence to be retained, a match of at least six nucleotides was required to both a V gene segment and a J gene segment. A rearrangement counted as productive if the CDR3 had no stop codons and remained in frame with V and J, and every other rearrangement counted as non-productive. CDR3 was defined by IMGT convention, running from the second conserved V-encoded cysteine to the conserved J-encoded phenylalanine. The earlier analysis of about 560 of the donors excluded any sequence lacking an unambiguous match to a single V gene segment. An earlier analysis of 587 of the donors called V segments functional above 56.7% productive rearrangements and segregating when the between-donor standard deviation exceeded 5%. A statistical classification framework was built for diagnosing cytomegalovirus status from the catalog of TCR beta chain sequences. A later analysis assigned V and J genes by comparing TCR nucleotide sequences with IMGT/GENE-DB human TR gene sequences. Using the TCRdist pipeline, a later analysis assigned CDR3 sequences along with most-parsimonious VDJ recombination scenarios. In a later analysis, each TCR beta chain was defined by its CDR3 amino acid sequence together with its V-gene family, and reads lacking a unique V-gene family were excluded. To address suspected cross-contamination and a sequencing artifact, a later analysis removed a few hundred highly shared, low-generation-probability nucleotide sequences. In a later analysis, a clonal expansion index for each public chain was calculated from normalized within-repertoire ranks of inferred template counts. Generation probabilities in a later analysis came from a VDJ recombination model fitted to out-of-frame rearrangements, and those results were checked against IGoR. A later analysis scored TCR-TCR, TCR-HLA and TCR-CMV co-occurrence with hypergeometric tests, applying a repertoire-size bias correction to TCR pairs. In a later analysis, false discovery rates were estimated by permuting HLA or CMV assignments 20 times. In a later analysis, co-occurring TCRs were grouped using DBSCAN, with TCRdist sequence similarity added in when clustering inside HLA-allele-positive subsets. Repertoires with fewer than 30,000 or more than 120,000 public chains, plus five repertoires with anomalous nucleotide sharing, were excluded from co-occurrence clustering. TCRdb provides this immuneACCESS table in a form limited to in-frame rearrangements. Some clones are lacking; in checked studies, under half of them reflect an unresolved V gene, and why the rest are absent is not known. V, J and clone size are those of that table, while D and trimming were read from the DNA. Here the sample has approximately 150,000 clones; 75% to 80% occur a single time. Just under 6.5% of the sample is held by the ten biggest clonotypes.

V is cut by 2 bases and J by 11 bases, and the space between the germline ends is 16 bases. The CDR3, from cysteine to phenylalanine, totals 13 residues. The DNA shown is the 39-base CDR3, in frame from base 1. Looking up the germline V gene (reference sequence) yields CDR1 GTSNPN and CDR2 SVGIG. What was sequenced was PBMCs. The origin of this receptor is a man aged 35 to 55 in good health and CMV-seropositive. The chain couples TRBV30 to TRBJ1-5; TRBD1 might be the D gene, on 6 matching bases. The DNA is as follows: TGTGCCTGGAGTAGGGCGCCTGAGGGGGCCCAGCATTTT. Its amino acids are CAWSRAPEGAQHF.